These 16 T cell receptor beta chains were sequenced from one sample in a study of technical replicates of blood from a few donors. Sequenced by immunoSEQ multiplex PCR; TCRdb stores in-frame clones only, minus some. Altogether around 80,000 clones are present, 85% to 95% being singletons, with the ten largest covering 0.39%. Sequencing input: T cells isolated from PBMCs. The source is a human donor in good health.

V and J are TRBV5-1 and TRBJ2-7, with D unresolved. The CDR3 sequence is 12 residues long. The V gene's germline CDR1 is SGHRS and CDR2 YFSETQ. Trimming removed 0 bases from V and 5 bases from J, with 6 bases in between. This CDR3 is CASSLVADEQYF. As DNA, the CDR3 is TGCGCCAGCAGCTTGGTAGCTGACGAGCAGTACTTC.

The J gene is TRBJ1-4, the V gene TRBV5-1; D is unresolved. V shed 5 bases and J shed 7 bases, with 15 bases lying between them. The CDR3 has 14 residues. Looked up from germline, CDR1 is SGHRS and CDR2 is YFSETQ. The CDR3 DNA reads TGCGCCAGCAGGATGGGAGGCCAAGGTGAAAAACTGTTTTTT. Translation gives CASRMGGQGEKLFF.

The chain uses TRBV11-2 and TRBJ2-7, with no clear D. Germline V lookup: CDR1 SGHAT, CDR2 FQNNGV. V was pared by 3 bases and J by 0 bases, with 3 bases between. The CDR3 has 12 amino acids. The CDR3 spells CASSFLSYEQYF. CDR3 DNA sequence: TGTGCCAGCAGCTTTCTCTCCTACGAGCAGTACTTC.

The V call is TRBV6-5, the J call TRBJ2-3, with 7 bases lining up with TRBD2. CDR3 size: 15 residues. The V segment lost 0 bases and the J segment 5 bases; nucleotides outside the gene matches: 5. The germline CDR1 and CDR2 sequences are MNHEY and SVGAGI. This CDR3 reads CASSYSGSSGDTQYF. The CDR3 DNA sequence: TGTGCCAGCAGTTACTCTGGTTCTAGCGGAGATACGCAGTATTTT.

The CDR3 DNA reads as TGTGCCTCCAGTCAGACGGCCCTGGCTAGAATAGCTTTCTTT. It is translated as CASSQTALARIAFF. This sequence joins TRBV10-3 and TRBJ1-1; no definite D call. Trimming shortened V by 11 bases and J by 10 bases, and 26 bases separated the two germline ends. This CDR3 region has 14 residues. Germline CDR1 ENHRY, CDR2 SYGVKD.

V gene TRBV5-1 combines with J gene TRBJ1-2; tentative D call: TRBD1 (5 bases). The CDR3 runs to 16 residues. V was shortened by 1 base and J by 1 base, with 14 bases between the two germline ends. CDR1 is SGHRS, CDR2 YFSETQ, per germline. The CDR3 bases are TGCGCCAGCAGCTTGTTTAACAGGAGCTTTAACTATGGCTACACCTTC. Its translation is CASSLFNRSFNYGYTF.

This sequence joins TRBV27 and TRBJ2-7; a possible D gene is TRBD1 (5 bases). The V gene's germline CDR1 is MNHEY and CDR2 SMNVEV (reference sequence). Trimming removed 5 bases at V and 0 bases at J, with 14 bases between. The length of the CDR3 is 15 residues. For the CDR3, the DNA is TGTGCCAGCAGTCCCCAGGGCCCTCTCTCCTACGAGCAGTACTTC. Protein product: CASSPQGPLSYEQYF.

The CDR3 nucleotides are TGCGCCAGCAGCCCCCTACAGGGTACCTATGGCTACACCTTC. It specifies CASSPLQGTYGYTF. The V gene is TRBV5-1, the J gene TRBJ1-2; TRBD1 is a possible D gene (6 bases). Trimming pared 4 bases from V and 4 bases from J, leaving 14 bases between. This CDR3 is 14 amino acids long. The germline V gene encodes CDR1 SGHRS and CDR2 YFSETQ. The complete variable domain, with remaining parts taken from reference TRBV5-1 and TRBJ1-2, reads KAGVTQTPRYLIKTRGQQVTLSCSPISGHRSVSWYQQTPGQGLQFLFEYFSETQRNKGNFPGRFSGRQFSNSRSEMNVSTLELGDSALYLCASSPLQGTYGYTFGSGTRLTVV.

V and J are TRBV13 and TRBJ2-6; TRBD2 aligns across 8 bases. CDR1 is PRHDT and CDR2 is FYEKMQ in the germline V gene (reference sequence). Trimming at V came to 3 bases and at J to 1 base, leaving 11 bases not matched to a gene. CDR3 size: 19 residues. For the CDR3, the DNA is TGTGCCAGCAGCTTCCAGGGGCGGGAGGTCCTGTCTGGGGCCAACGTCCTGACTTTC. As protein: CASSFQGREVLSGANVLTF.

CDR3 sequence (DNA): TGTGCCATCAGTGAGCCCCTGGGACAGTCTGCTAACTATGGCTACACCTTC. Amino acids: CAISEPLGQSANYGYTF. This chain joins TRBV10-3 and TRBJ1-2; 7 nucleotides align to TRBD1. After removal of 2 bases from V and 0 bases from J, the junction contained 9 bases not matched to a gene. The CDR3 runs to 17 residues. Looked up from germline, CDR1 is ENHRY and CDR2 is SYGVKD.

Remarks on this clone: One end of the junction is discordant with germline, which a read error may explain. This chain uses TRBV7-7 with TRBJ2-2; TRBD1 aligns across 8 bases. Per germline, CDR1 SSHAT and CDR2 FNYEAQ (reference sequence). The CDR3 sequence is 15 residues long. The CDR3: CASSPRTGMAGELFF. In nucleotides, the CDR3 is TGTGCTAGCAGCCCTCGGACAGGGATGGCCGGGGAGCTGTTTTTT.

The chain uses TRBV2 and TRBJ2-1; D not certain. The V end lost 2 bases, the J end lost 4 bases, and 12 bases lay between the germline ends. This CDR3 comprises 15 residues. CDR1 is SNHLY and CDR2 is FYNNEI in the germline V gene. The CDR3 reads CASSESFNRYNEQFF. The CDR3 region has the DNA TGTGCCAGCAGTGAATCTTTTAACAGATACAATGAGCAGTTCTTC.

The chain has TRBV10-3 and TRBJ2-1; TRBD2 matches 12 bases. Germline V gene lookup returns CDR1 ENHRY and CDR2 SYGVKD. Losses at the gene ends were 4 bases for V and 9 bases for J; bases not matched to a gene: 13. This CDR3 is 17 amino acids long. This CDR3 is CAISGTSGNTKRAEQFF. CDR3 in DNA: TGTGCCATCAGTGGGACTAGCGGGAACACCAAACGGGCTGAGCAGTTCTTC.

The chain couples TRBV21-1 to TRBJ1-5; the table's D call, TRBD1, was not checked against the DNA. TRBV21-1 is noted as a pseudogene. CDR3 length: 18 residues. CDR3 loop: CASSKRGQGPVSNQPQHF. DNA of the CDR3: TGTGCCAGCAGCAAACGAGGACAGGGCCCTGTGAGCAATCAGCCCCAGCATTTT.

The chain carries TRBV5-4 and TRBJ1-1, with 11 positions matching TRBD1. The CDR3 runs to 14 residues. Unmatched junction bases numbered 4, after V lost 0 bases and J lost 9 bases. The germline V gene has CDR1 SGHNT and CDR2 YYREEE (reference sequence). The CDR3 spells CASSLDGTGGKAFF. The CDR3 nucleotides read TGTGCCAGCAGCTTGGATGGGACAGGGGGTAAAGCTTTCTTT.

J is TRBJ2-6 and V is TRBV6-5; maybe TRBD1 (5 bases). The CDR3 extends over 14 amino acids. Germline CDR1 and CDR2: MNHEY and SVGAGI. V lost 6 bases, J lost 4 bases, and 10 bases lay in between. In nucleotides, the CDR3 is TGTGCCAGCAGGCCAGGGTTAGGGGCCAACGTCCTGACTTTC. As protein: CASRPGLGANVLTF.